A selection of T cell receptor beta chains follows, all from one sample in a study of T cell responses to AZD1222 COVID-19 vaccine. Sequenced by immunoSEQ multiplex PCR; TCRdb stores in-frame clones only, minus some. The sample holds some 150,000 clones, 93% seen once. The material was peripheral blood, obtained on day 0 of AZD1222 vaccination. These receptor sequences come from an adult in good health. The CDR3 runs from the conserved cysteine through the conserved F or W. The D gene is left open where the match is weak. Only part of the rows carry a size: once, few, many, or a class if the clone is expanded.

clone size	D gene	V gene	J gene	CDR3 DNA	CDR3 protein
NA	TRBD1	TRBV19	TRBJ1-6	TGTGCCACTTCCGGGACAGGGGATCGAAATTCACCCCTCCACTTT	CATSGTGDRNSPLHF
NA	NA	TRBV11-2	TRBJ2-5	TGTGCCAGCAGCTTAGCGGGAGAAACGGAGACCCAGTACTTC	CASSLAGETETQYF
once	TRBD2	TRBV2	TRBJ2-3	TGTGCCAGCAGTCGGACTAGCGGGAGCACAGATACGCAGTATTTT	CASSRTSGSTDTQYF
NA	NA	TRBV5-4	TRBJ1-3	TGTGCCAGCAGCCCAGGGGTGAGCTCTGGAAACACCATATATTTT	CASSPGVSSGNTIYF
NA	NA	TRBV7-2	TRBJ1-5	TGTGCCAGCAGCTTAATGGCCCTGGGCACCAATCAGCCCCAGCATTTT	CASSLMALGTNQPQHF
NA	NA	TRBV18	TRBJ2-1	TGTGCCAGCTCACCATGGTCTAGTCGGGATGAGCAGTTCTTC	CASSPWSSRDEQFF
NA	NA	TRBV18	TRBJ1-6	TGTGCCAGCTCACCACTGCAGGGACGTGATTCACCCCTCCACTTT	CASSPLQGRDSPLHF
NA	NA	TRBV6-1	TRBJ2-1	TGTGCCAGCAGTGAATCCGGCAGGGTCACCGGGTACGGCTACAATGAGCAGTTCTTC	CASSESGRVTGYGYNEQFF
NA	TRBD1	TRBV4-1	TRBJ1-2	TGCGCCAGCAGCCAACCCGGGACAGGGTATGGCTACACCTTC	CASSQPGTGYGYTF
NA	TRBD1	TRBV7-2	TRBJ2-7	TGTGCCAGCAGCTTAGTACAGGGGATGACCTACGAGCAGTACTTC	CASSLVQGMTYEQYF
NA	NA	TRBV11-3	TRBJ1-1	TGTGCCAGCAGCACACCTACAGACGCTTTCTTT	CASSTPTDAFF
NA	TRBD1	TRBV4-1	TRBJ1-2	TGCGCCAGCAGCTTGGACAGGACCCCCTTCTCGGATGGCTACACCTTC	CASSLDRTPFSDGYTF
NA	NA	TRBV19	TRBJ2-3	TGTGCCAGTAGCGAACCTGCGGGGTGGCGGGGCACAGATACGCAGTATTTT	CASSEPAGWRGTDTQYF
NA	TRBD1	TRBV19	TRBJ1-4	TGTGCCAGTAGTGGGACAGTCCTTAATGAAAAACTGTTTTTT	CASSGTVLNEKLFF
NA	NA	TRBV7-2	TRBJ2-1	TGTGCCAGCAGCTTAAGGGGGAGGGCATTCGATGAGCAGTTCTTC	CASSLRGRAFDEQFF
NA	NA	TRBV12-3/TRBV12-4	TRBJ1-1	TGTGCCAGCAGTTTTCGGGGTCCTGAAGCTTTCTTT	CASSFRGPEAFF
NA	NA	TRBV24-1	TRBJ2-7	TGTGCCACCAGTGATTTGTATCCCAGGCGATGTTGCCCCTACGAGCAGTACTTC	CATSDLYPRRCCPYEQYF
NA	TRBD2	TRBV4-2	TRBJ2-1	TGTGCCAGCAGCCAAAGGTCGGGAGGGTGGAATGAGCAGTTCTTC	CASSQRSGGWNEQFF
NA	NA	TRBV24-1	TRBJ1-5	TGTGCCACCAGTGATTTCAAGGGAGAGGGCAATCAGCCCCAGCATTTT	CATSDFKGEGNQPQHF
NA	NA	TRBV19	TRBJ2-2	TGTGCCAGTAGGAGGCAAGAGTACACCGGGGAGCTGTTTTTT	CASRRQEYTGELFF
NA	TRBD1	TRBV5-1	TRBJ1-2	TGCGCCAGCAGCTTGGAGGGACAGGGTACAATTTCCTATGGCTACACCTTC	CASSLEGQGTISYGYTF
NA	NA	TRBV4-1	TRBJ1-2	TGCGCCAGCAGCCAAGGACCGAGTGTTCGAGAATTTTATGGCTACACCTTC	CASSQGPSVREFYGYTF
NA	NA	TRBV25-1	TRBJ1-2	TGTGCCAGCAGTTCTCATACGACAGGCGGCTATGGCTACACCTTC	CASSSHTTGGYGYTF
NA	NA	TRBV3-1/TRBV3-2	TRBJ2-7	TGTGCCAGCAGCCCGACAGGTACCTACGAGCAGTACTTC	CASSPTGTYEQYF
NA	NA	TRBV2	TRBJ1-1	TGTGCCAGCAGTGCATTCACAGGGTACACTGAAGCTTTCTTT	CASSAFTGYTEAFF
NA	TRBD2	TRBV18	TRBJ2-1	TGTGCCAGCTCACCACCGGGGCTAGCGGGAGTCAATGAGCAGTTCTTC	CASSPPGLAGVNEQFF
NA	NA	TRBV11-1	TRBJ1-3	TGTGCCAGCAGCTTACTGGGAAACACCATATATTTT	CASSLLGNTIYF